One and the same sample provided the 17 T cell receptor beta chains below, sequenced in a study of blood T cells in healthy people across ages. Together with a sample-barcoded 5' primer, a J-beta primer mix was included in a second PCR lasting roughly 7 to 11 cycles. TCRdb recomputed calls from the 5' RACE reads with MiXCR, one row per CDR3 protein. The sample carries some 1.4 million distinct CDR3 sequences, 42% recorded once. Sequenced: blood. The receptors were sampled from a woman aged 18-35 years in good health.

This clonotype was seen a few times. The rearrangement uses TRBV4-1 and TRBJ2-7; no firm D call. CDR1 and CDR2 (germline): MGHRA, YSYEKL. The V and J ends lost 0 bases and 6 bases respectively, with 21 bases between them. This CDR3 has 17 amino acids. The CDR3 nucleotides read TGCGCCAGCAGCCAAGACGAGAACAGATTGCCGTTAGGCGAGCAGTACTTC. The encoded protein is CASSQDENRLPLGEQYF.

The gene calls are TRBV20-1 and TRBJ2-1; D not certain. Germline V gene data show CDR1 as DFQATT and CDR2 as SNEGSKA (reference sequence). The V gene lost 0 bases and the J gene lost 3 bases, with 12 bases spanning the gap. CDR3 size: 15 residues. DNA of the CDR3: TGCAGTGCTAGAGATAATAAGGCGAGCTACAATGAGCAGTTCTTC. Translated: CSARDNKASYNEQFF.

This clonotype was detected ten times or more. The J gene is TRBJ2-5, the V gene TRBV20-1, with 11 bases lining up with TRBD2. This CDR3 region has 16 residues. Unmatched junction bases numbered 5, after V lost 1 base and J lost 1 base. CDR1 and CDR2 (germline): DFQATT, SNEGSKA (reference sequence). CDR3 nucleotides: TGCAGTGCTAGAGCTGCTAGCGGGGGGCCCCAAGAGACCCAGTACTTC. Encoded protein: CSARAASGGPQETQYF.

A few counts support this clonotype. This sequence joins TRBV5-1 and TRBJ2-7, with TRBD2 as a possible D gene (7 bases). Looked up from germline, CDR1 is SGHRS and CDR2 is YFSETQ. The ends were cut back, 5 bases at V and 2 bases at J, with 23 bases in the middle. The CDR3 extends over 17 amino acids. CDR3 residues: CASSPRGGGVSPYEQYF. The CDR3 coding sequence is TGCGCCAGCAGTCCCAGGGGAGGGGGAGTAAGCCCCTACGAGCAGTACTTC.

The chain is built from TRBV20-1 and TRBJ2-7, with 7 bases matching TRBD1. Germline CDR1 reads DFQATT; CDR2 reads SNEGSKA (reference sequence). V gave up 6 bases and J gave up 4 bases; unmatched junction bases: 18. CDR3 length: 16 residues. CDR3 DNA sequence: TGCAGTGCCATCGCCTTCGGGACAGCTTTGGGATACGAGCAGTACTTC. This sequence encodes CSAIAFGTALGYEQYF.

This clonotype was observed a single time. This chain joins TRBV12-3 or TRBV12-4 and TRBJ2-2, with D unresolved. Trimming took off 5 bases at V and 0 bases at J, with 7 bases between the two ends. The CDR3 runs 14 residues. DNA of the CDR3: TGTGCCAGCAGTCCCCACGCGAACACCGGGGAGCTGTTTTTT. It translates to CASSPHANTGELFF.

The chain couples TRBV20-1 to TRBJ2-5; D possibly corresponds to TRBD2 (6 bases). CDR1 is DFQATT, CDR2 SNEGSKA, per germline (reference sequence). The CDR3 covers 11 residues. CDR3 DNA sequence: TGCAATATTATAGGAGGGGAGACCCAGTACTTC. Translated, it gives CNIIGGETQYF.

This clonotype was seen repeatedly, ten times or more. The V gene is TRBV6-6, the J gene TRBJ2-1; 8 nucleotides agree with TRBD2. This CDR3 spans 13 amino acids. The V segment lost 6 bases and the J segment 5 bases; nucleotides outside the gene matches: 3. The germline gives CDR1 MNHNY, CDR2 SVGAGI (reference sequence). The CDR3 protein is CASSQRENNEQFF. CDR3 nucleotides: TGTGCCAGCAGCCAGCGGGAGAACAATGAGCAGTTCTTC.

J is TRBJ2-3 and V is TRBV20-1, with 7 positions matching TRBD2. The germline CDR1 and CDR2 sequences are DFQATT and SNEGSKA (reference sequence). The V and J ends lost 2 bases and 2 bases, in that order; junction bases with no gene match: 4. The CDR3 is 14 residues long. CDR3 nucleotides: TGCAGTGCTAGAAGCGGGGCCTACACAGATACGCAGTATTTT. It specifies CSARSGAYTDTQYF.

This clonotype has at least ten counts. The chain recombines TRBV7-3 with TRBJ2-3; 8 nucleotides match TRBD1. The germline V gene encodes CDR1 SGHTA and CDR2 FQGTGA. This CDR3 is built from 15 residues. Trimming at V came to 0 bases and at J to 6 bases, leaving 5 bases not matched to a gene. The CDR3, as DNA: TGTGCCAGCAGCTTAACTGGACAGGGTAGCGATACGCAGTATTTT. As protein: CASSLTGQGSDTQYF.

The chain carries TRBV20-1 and TRBJ1-6; D remains ambiguous. With 0 bases removed from V and 6 bases from J, the gap between germline ends came to 12 bases. The CDR3 length is 15 residues. The germline CDR1 and CDR2 sequences are DFQATT and SNEGSKA (reference sequence). CDR3 coding DNA: TGCAGTGCTAGAGATCTGAGGGTTGGTAATTCACCCCTCCACTTT. The encoded protein is CSARDLRVGNSPLHF.

This clonotype turned up a few times. V usage is TRBV7-9 and J usage is TRBJ1-2; tentative D call: TRBD1 (6 bases). V gave up 2 bases and J gave up 4 bases, with 11 bases separating them. The germline gives CDR1 SEHNR, CDR2 FQNEAQ (reference sequence). The length of the CDR3 is 14 residues. The CDR3 sequence: CASSLRQEPYGYTF. CDR3 sequence (DNA): TGTGCCAGCAGCTTAAGACAGGAGCCCTATGGCTACACCTTC.

This clonotype was counted only a few times. In nucleotides, the CDR3 is TGCGCCAGCAGCAAAGCGACAGGGAACACTGAAGCTTTCTTT. It yields the protein CASSKATGNTEAFF. V is TRBV5-1 and J is TRBJ1-1, with D tentatively TRBD1 (6 bases). CDR1 and CDR2 (germline): SGHRS, YFSETQ. V was cut by 4 bases and J by 1 base, with 11 bases left in between. The CDR3 has 14 residues.

The chain employs TRBV13 and TRBJ2-1; D unresolved. Germline V gene data show CDR1 as PRHDT and CDR2 as FYEKMQ (reference sequence). The V end lost 5 bases, the J end lost 10 bases, and 6 bases lay between the germline ends. CDR3 length equals 10 residues. CDR3 protein: CASSRWEQFF. The CDR3 DNA follows: TGTGCCAGCAGCCGATGGGAGCAGTTCTTC.

The rearrangement joins TRBV5-1 to TRBJ1-3; no definite D call. Trimming took off 0 bases at V and 0 bases at J, with 10 bases between the two ends. This CDR3 spans 16 amino acids. Germline-derived CDR1 and CDR2 are SGHRS and YFSETQ. CDR3 region: CASSLEAGPSGNTIYF. The CDR3 coding sequence is TGCGCCAGCAGCTTGGAGGCAGGCCCCTCTGGAAACACCATATATTTT.

This chain joins TRBV11-1 and TRBJ2-5, with a weak D call TRBD1 (5 bases). In germline, CDR1 is SGHAT, CDR2 FQDESV (reference sequence). Trimming took off 5 bases at V and 1 base at J, with 14 bases between the two ends. The CDR3 runs to 15 residues. The CDR3 coding sequence is TGTGCCAGCAGCCCGTATCCGACAGTCCAAGAGACCCAGTACTTC. Its protein product is CASSPYPTVQETQYF.

The chain has TRBV6-2 or TRBV6-3 and TRBJ2-3, with D possibly being TRBD1 (5 bases). Germline V CDR1 and CDR2: MNHEY, SVGEGT. The CDR3 loop spans 16 amino acids. V was cut by 0 bases and J by 2 bases, with 12 bases left in between. As DNA, the CDR3 is TGTGCCAGCAGTTACTCGACCCAGGGCAACACAGATACGCAGTATTTT. This encodes CASSYSTQGNTDTQYF.